Presented here are 22 T cell receptor beta chains from one specimen sequenced in a study of radiation and T cells in renal cell carcinoma. TCRdb keeps only in-frame clones here, not all; method: immunoSEQ multiplex PCR. The table shows 150,000 to 200,000 clones, with approximately 90% occurring only once. Time point denoted: blood 4 weeks post-SBRT, at nephrectomy. Stated treatment: 15 Gy SBRT to primary tumor, nephrectomy 4 weeks later. Specimen: blood, collected from a patient whose treatment included radiotherapy and nephrectomy. These receptors were obtained from a woman aged 45-65 years with renal cell carcinoma.

This rearrangement joins TRBV7-9 to TRBJ2-6; D is undetermined. Trimming cost V 1 base and J 0 bases, with 4 bases left between them. Per germline, CDR1 SEHNR and CDR2 FQNEAQ (reference sequence). The CDR3 sequence is 15 residues long. The CDR3 DNA sequence: TGTGCCAGCAGCTTAGGAATCTCTGGGGCCAACGTCCTGACTTTC. Translated, it gives CASSLGISGANVLTF. Together with reference TRBV7-9 and TRBJ2-6, the CDR3 gives the full variable domain: DTGVSQNPRHKITKRGQNVTFRCDPISEHNRLYWYRQTLGQGPEFLTYFQNEAQLEKSRLLSDRFSAERPKGSFSTLEIQRTEQGDSAMYLCASSLGISGANVLTFGAGSRLTVL.

The chain uses TRBV9 and TRBJ2-3; either TRBD1 or TRBD2 may supply D (6 bases each). This CDR3 is 16 amino acids long. CDR1 and CDR2 (germline): SGDLS, YYNGEE. The V end lost 0 bases, the J end lost 0 bases, and 11 bases lay between the germline ends. CDR3 DNA: TGTGCCAGCAGCGTAGTCCCGGGGGCCAGCACAGATACGCAGTATTTT. This translates into CASSVVPGASTDTQYF.

This chain uses TRBV6-1 with TRBJ1-1, with D hard to call. Germline assignment: CDR1 MNHNS and CDR2 SASEGT. The CDR3 is 11 residues long. V lost 8 bases to trimming and J lost 6 bases, with 10 bases between them. The CDR3 region has the DNA TGTGCCAGCCTGGGCTTGGCTGAAGCTTTCTTT. Encoded protein: CASLGLAEAFF.

The V gene is TRBV21-1, the J gene TRBJ2-3; TRBD1, as called in the table, went unchecked against the DNA. TRBV21-1 is reported as a pseudogene. The CDR3 consists of 19 residues. As DNA, the CDR3 is TGTGCCAGCAGCAAATCCGGGACAGGCGACCTAGAAGGCACAGATACGCAGTATTTT. It translates to CASSKSGTGDLEGTDTQYF.

The chain recombines TRBV2 with TRBJ2-7, with TRBD2 matching 16 bases. V dropped 8 bases and J dropped 0; count of bases not matched to a gene: 16. Germline CDR1 SNHLY, CDR2 FYNNEI. The CDR3 has 20 amino acids. In DNA form, the CDR3 reads TGTGCCAGCCGGGCCCCTGTAGGGACTAGCGGGGGGGCTAGCTCCTACGAGCAGTACTTC. Translation gives CASRAPVGTSGGASSYEQYF. Filled out from reference TRBV2 and TRBJ2-7, the complete variable domain reads EPEVTQTPSHQVTQMGQEVILRCVPISNHLYFYWYRQILGQKVEFLVSFYNNEISEKSEIFDDQFSVERPDGSNFTLKIRSTKLEDSAMYFCASRAPVGTSGGASSYEQYFGPGTRLTVT.

This clone was detected once. The genes are TRBV6-1 and TRBJ1-2, with TRBD1 matching over 7 bases. The CDR3 is 14 amino acids. Looked up from germline, CDR1 is MNHNS and CDR2 is SASEGT. V gave up 7 bases and J gave up 7 bases; unmatched junction bases: 12. Written as DNA, the CDR3 is TGTGCCAGCAACGGGGGGACAGCGGCGGGTGGCTACACCTTC. It codes for CASNGGTAAGGYTF.

J is TRBJ1-3 and V is TRBV9; D ambiguous. Germline V lookup: CDR1 SGDLS, CDR2 YYNGEE. V lost 4 bases and J 2 bases, leaving 13 bases between the germline ends. This CDR3 comprises 15 residues. The CDR3 loop reads CASSIDIVAGNTIYF. CDR3 in DNA: TGTGCCAGCAGCATCGACATAGTAGCTGGAAACACCATATATTTT.

V is TRBV27 and J is TRBJ2-5; 14 positions match TRBD2. The ends lost 2 bases at V and 2 bases at J; junction bases unmatched: 10. The CDR3 is 19 amino acids. The V gene's germline CDR1 is MNHEY and CDR2 SMNVEV (reference sequence). CDR3 loop: CASSLKGWGLAGAQETQYF. DNA for the CDR3: TGTGCCAGCAGTTTAAAGGGGTGGGGACTAGCGGGGGCACAAGAGACCCAGTACTTC.

The chain combines TRBV11-3 with TRBJ2-1; no clear D. Germline assignment: CDR1 SGHNT and CDR2 YENEEA. CDR3 length: 14 residues. The ends were cut back, 1 base at V and 5 bases at J, with 9 bases in the middle. CDR3: CASSLGRANNEQFF. In nucleotides, the CDR3 is TGTGCCAGCAGCTTAGGGCGAGCAAACAATGAGCAGTTCTTC.

The chain links TRBV19 to TRBJ2-2; D is unresolved. Germline V CDR1 and CDR2: LNHDA, SQIVND (reference sequence). V was cut by 2 bases and J by 0 bases, with 7 bases left in between. CDR3 length: 15 amino acids. This CDR3 is CASSIYSANTGELFF. The CDR3 coding sequence is TGTGCCAGTAGTATATACTCGGCGAACACCGGGGAGCTGTTTTTT.

The V call is TRBV9, the J call TRBJ2-4; a possible D gene is TRBD1 (5 bases). Germline CDR1 reads SGDLS; CDR2 reads YYNGEE. The CDR3 loop spans 15 amino acids. V dropped 4 bases and J dropped 5 bases, with 16 bases sitting between them. The CDR3 DNA reads TGTGCCAGCAGCACGAGAGGAGACAGCCAAAACATTCAGTACTTC. Translated, it gives CASSTRGDSQNIQYF.

This clone was counted between two and nine times. The V gene is TRBV30, the J gene TRBJ1-1; D unclear. The V end was cut by 5 bases, the J end by 4 bases, with 11 bases between. Germline-derived CDR1 and CDR2 are GTSNPN and SVGIG (reference sequence). The CDR3 is 12 residues long. The CDR3 DNA follows: TGTGCCTGGGACGTAATGGGCACTGAAGCTTTCTTT. This encodes CAWDVMGTEAFF.

The chain is built from TRBV6-5 and TRBJ2-5, with D hard to call. V lost 5 bases and J 0 bases, leaving 13 bases between the germline ends. There are 15 residues in the CDR3. Per germline, CDR1 MNHEY and CDR2 SVGAGI. CDR3 protein: CASSILTAYQETQYF. CDR3 nucleotides: TGTGCCAGCAGTATCCTCACAGCCTACCAAGAGACCCAGTACTTC.

V gene TRBV19 combines with J gene TRBJ2-5; 10 positions match TRBD1. The V gene's germline CDR1 is LNHDA and CDR2 SQIVND (reference sequence). The length of the CDR3 is 15 residues. The junction had 5 bases not matched to a gene; V was cut back by 3 bases and J by 4 bases. CDR3 residues: CASSMTGGAGETQYF. The DNA for the CDR3 is TGTGCCAGTAGTATGACAGGGGGCGCGGGAGAGACCCAGTACTTC.

The rearrangement joins TRBV6-5 to TRBJ2-2, with D unresolved. The CDR3 contains 11 residues. V was trimmed by 7 bases and J by 4 bases, leaving 4 bases between them. Germline V lookup: CDR1 MNHEY, CDR2 SVGAGI. Here the CDR3 DNA reads TGTGCCAGCAAGTTCACCGGGGAGCTGTTTTTT. Translated, it gives CASKFTGELFF.

V gene TRBV7-9 combines with J gene TRBJ2-7; 9 bases agree with TRBD1. CDR1 is SEHNR and CDR2 is FQNEAQ in the germline V gene (reference sequence). Germline trimming cut 4 bases from V and 6 bases from J; bases unmatched to any gene: 4. The CDR3 loop spans 13 amino acids. CDR3 amino acids: CASSWGTGFEQYF. Written as DNA, the CDR3 is TGTGCCAGCAGCTGGGGGACAGGGTTCGAGCAGTACTTC.

In nucleotides, the CDR3 is TGTGCCTGGAGTGTAACCCTCTGGAACACTGAAGCTTTCTTT. Translating gives CAWSVTLWNTEAFF. This chain links TRBV30 with TRBJ1-1; D gene unclear. Germline V gene data show CDR1 as GTSNPN and CDR2 as SVGIG (reference sequence). The V end lost 0 bases, the J end lost 1 base, and 9 bases lay between the germline ends. The CDR3 runs 14 residues. Together with reference TRBV30 and TRBJ1-1, the CDR3 gives the full variable domain: SQTIHQWPATLVQPVGSPLSLECTVEGTSNPNLYWYRQAAGRGLQLLFYSVGIGQISSEVPQNLSASRPQDRQFILSSKKLLLSDSGFYLCAWSVTLWNTEAFFGQGTRLTVV.

The J gene is TRBJ1-6, the V gene TRBV11-3; D is undetermined. The CDR3 consists of 14 residues. Trimming took 3 bases from V and 7 from J, leaving 10 bases between them. CDR1 is SGHNT and CDR2 is YENEEA in the germline V gene. The CDR3 region has the DNA TGTGCCAGCAGCTTGGGTACAGTAAATTCACCCCTCCACTTT. Protein product: CASSLGTVNSPLHF.

The chain recombines TRBV7-9 with TRBJ2-7, with D perhaps matching TRBD1 (6 bases). Germline CDR1 and CDR2: SEHNR and FQNEAQ (reference sequence). Trimming removed 5 bases at V and 0 bases at J, with 17 bases between. The CDR3 is 16 amino acids. CDR3 sequence (DNA): TGTGCCAGCAGCCCGCCGGACAGCCAATACTCCTACGAGCAGTACTTC. This codes for CASSPPDSQYSYEQYF.

The chain joins TRBV7-2 to TRBJ1-3; D ambiguous. The CDR3 runs to 14 residues. Germline CDR1 SGHTA, CDR2 FQGNSA. Trimming removed 5 bases from V and 0 bases from J, with 8 bases in between. CDR3 nucleotide sequence: TGTGCCAGCAGCCCCCTCGTCTCTGGAAACACCATATATTTT. Protein sequence: CASSPLVSGNTIYF.

The J gene is TRBJ2-1, the V gene TRBV15; TRBD1 matches 7 bases. From germline, CDR1 is LNHNV and CDR2 YYDKDF (reference sequence). This CDR3 spans 15 amino acids. Losses at the gene ends were 0 bases for V and 8 bases for J; bases not matched to a gene: 7. CDR3 sequence reads: CATSRDGRQGDEQFF. The CDR3 nucleotides are TGTGCCACCAGCAGAGATGGCAGACAGGGCGATGAGCAGTTCTTC.

The rearrangement uses TRBV15 and TRBJ2-5, with D maybe TRBD2 (7 bases). V gave up 0 bases and J gave up 4 bases, with 21 bases separating them. The germline V gene has CDR1 LNHNV and CDR2 YYDKDF (reference sequence). CDR3 size: 18 residues. The chain's CDR3 is CATSREAGAGQWGETQYF. CDR3 sequence (DNA): TGTGCCACCAGCAGAGAGGCGGGGGCCGGGCAATGGGGAGAGACCCAGTACTTC.